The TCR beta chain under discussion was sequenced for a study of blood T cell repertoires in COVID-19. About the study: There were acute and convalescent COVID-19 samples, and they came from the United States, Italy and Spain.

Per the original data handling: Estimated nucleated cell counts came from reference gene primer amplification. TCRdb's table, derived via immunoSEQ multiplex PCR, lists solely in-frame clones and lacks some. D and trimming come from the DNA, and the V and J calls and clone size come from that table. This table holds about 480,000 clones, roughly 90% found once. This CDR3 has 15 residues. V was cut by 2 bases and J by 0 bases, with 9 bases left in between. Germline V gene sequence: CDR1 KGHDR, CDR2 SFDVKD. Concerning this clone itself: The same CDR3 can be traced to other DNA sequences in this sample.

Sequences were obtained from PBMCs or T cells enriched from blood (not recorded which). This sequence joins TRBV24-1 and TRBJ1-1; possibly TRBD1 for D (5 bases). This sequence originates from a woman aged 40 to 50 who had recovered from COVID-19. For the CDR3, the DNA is TGTGCCACCAGTGATTCGCGACAGATGAACACTGAAGCTTTCTTT. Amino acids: CATSDSRQMNTEAFF.